These T cell receptor beta chains were read from a single sample in a study of blood T cell repertoires in COVID-19. The assay was immunoSEQ multiplex PCR, and TCRdb's table has in-frame clones only and misses some. This table holds roughly 200,000 clones, about 83% found once. Input material: peripheral blood. These receptors were taken from a man between 60 and 75 years old who had recovered from COVID-19. CDR3s include the opening cysteine and the closing phenylalanine or tryptophan. D genes are given only for firm matches. Expanded clones are given a class, and other clones once, few, many or no size at all.

NA,NA,TRBV5-1,TRBJ1-5,CASSLDGKNQPQHF,TGCGCCAGCAGCTTGGACGGGAAGAATCAGCCCCAGCATTTT
NA,NA,TRBV7-6,TRBJ2-4,CASSLQQGRGNIQYF,TGTGCCAGCAGCTTACAACAGGGTAGGGGAAACATTCAGTACTTC
once,NA,TRBV27,TRBJ2-7,CASSLSTEGVGQYF,TGTGCCAGCAGTTTATCGACTGAGGGGGTGGGGCAGTACTTC
NA,TRBD2,TRBV3-1/TRBV3-2,TRBJ2-3,CASGPGLAGANTDTQYF,TGTGCCAGCGGTCCGGGACTAGCGGGGGCCAACACAGATACGCAGTATTTT
NA,NA,TRBV21-1,TRBJ1-5,CASSKEIYSNQPQHF,TGTGCCAGCAGCAAAGAAATATATAGCAATCAGCCCCAGCATTTT
NA,NA,TRBV5-6,TRBJ1-2,CASSLDRKINYGYTF,TGTGCCAGCAGCTTGGACAGGAAGATTAACTATGGCTACACCTTC
NA,TRBD2,TRBV7-8,TRBJ2-5,CASSYRTGGPETQYF,TGTGCCAGCAGCTATCGGACGGGGGGGCCAGAGACCCAGTACTTC
NA,NA,TRBV5-1,TRBJ2-5,CASSRSLGGQETQYF,TGCGCCAGCAGCCGAAGTCTGGGGGGCCAAGAGACCCAGTACTTC
NA,NA,TRBV6-5,TRBJ1-3,CASTGGTTGNTIYF,TGTGCCAGCACGGGGGGAACCACTGGAAACACCATATATTTT
NA,TRBD1,TRBV10-2,TRBJ1-5,CASSEGQGGQPQHF,TGCGCCAGCAGTGAAGGACAGGGTGGTCAGCCCCAGCATTTT
NA,NA,TRBV11-2,TRBJ2-5,CASSLRDGEETQYF,TGTGCCAGCAGTCTCCGGGATGGGGAAGAGACCCAGTACTTC
NA,TRBD1,TRBV6-5,TRBJ1-1,CASSTQQGLNTEAFF,TGTGCCAGCAGTACTCAACAGGGGCTGAACACTGAAGCTTTCTTT
NA,NA,TRBV20-1,TRBJ2-3,CSASSGYNTGQYF,TGCAGTGCTAGTAGCGGATATAATACGGGGCAGTATTTT
many,NA,TRBV10-3,TRBJ1-6,CAISEDSNNSPLHF,TGTGCCATCAGCGAGGACAGTAACAATTCACCCCTCCACTTT
NA,NA,TRBV19,TRBJ2-7,CASSIQSGPTYEQYF,TGTGCCAGTAGTATACAGAGCGGCCCTACCTACGAGCAGTACTTC
NA,NA,TRBV28,TRBJ2-3,CASTLEPSPLGTDTQYF,TGTGCCAGCACCCTAGAGCCCAGCCCCCTAGGTACAGATACGCAGTATTTT
once,NA,TRBV19,TRBJ1-5,CASSEGVGGQPQHF,TGTGCCAGTAGTGAAGGAGTGGGTGGGCAGCCCCAGCATTTT
NA,NA,TRBV7-3,TRBJ2-3,CASSLSISGTDTQYF,TGTGCCAGCAGCTTATCGATTAGCGGCACAGATACGCAGTATTTT
few,NA,TRBV7-3,TRBJ1-6,CASRGDNSPLHF,TGTGCCAGCAGGGGAGATAATTCACCCCTCCACTTT
NA,NA,TRBV6-5,TRBJ1-5,CASSPTGSGKPQHF,TGTGCCAGCAGCCCGACAGGTTCTGGAAAGCCCCAGCATTTT
NA,TRBD1,TRBV9,TRBJ2-4,CASSGTGTGVAKNIQYF,TGTGCCAGCAGCGGCACCGGGACAGGGGTAGCCAAAAACATTCAGTACTTC
NA,TRBD1,TRBV29-1,TRBJ2-1,CSARGGDRAYNEQFF,TGCAGCGCCCGAGGGGGGGACAGGGCCTACAATGAGCAGTTCTTC
NA,NA,TRBV24-1,TRBJ2-3,CAAAGAGASTDTQYF,TGTGCCGCCGCAGGGGCTGGCGCGAGCACAGATACGCAGTATTTT
NA,TRBD2,TRBV30,TRBJ2-1,CAWEIGLAGGNEQFF,TGTGCCTGGGAGATCGGACTAGCGGGAGGGAATGAGCAGTTCTTC
NA,TRBD1,TRBV6-5,TRBJ2-1,CASSYGGPGGEQFF,TGTGCCAGCAGTTACGGGGGTCCAGGGGGTGAGCAGTTCTTC
NA,NA,TRBV7-2,TRBJ2-4,CASSPGGSLIPKYF,TGTGCCAGCAGCCCCGGAGGGTCCTTGATACCCAAGTACTTC
NA,NA,TRBV30,TRBJ1-2,CAWKGGGYGYTF,TGTGCCTGGAAGGGGGGGGGCTATGGCTACACCTTC
NA,NA,TRBV21-1,TRBJ1-6,CASVSCGTGLCNSPLHF,TGTGCCAGCGTAAGCTGTGGGACAGGGCTTTGTAATTCACCCCTCCACTTT
NA,NA,TRBV19,TRBJ2-7,CASREPGSAVYEQYF,TGTGCCAGTAGAGAACCGGGGAGTGCCGTCTACGAGCAGTACTTC
NA,TRBD1,TRBV4-2,TRBJ1-2,CASSLLDRGKSRYGYTF,TGTGCCAGCAGCCTACTCGACAGGGGCAAGTCTCGATATGGCTACACCTTC
NA,TRBD1,TRBV5-3,TRBJ1-1,CARSFPRPGRGRENTEAFF,TGTGCCAGAAGCTTCCCCCGGCCGGGCAGGGGGCGGGAGAACACTGAAGCTTTCTTT
NA,NA,TRBV14,TRBJ2-7,CASSQFEGLGSYEQYF,TGTGCCAGCAGCCAATTCGAGGGATTAGGCTCCTACGAGCAGTACTTC
few,TRBD2,TRBV7-2,TRBJ2-5,CASRAGGQETQYF,TGTGCCAGCAGAGCGGGGGGCCAAGAGACCCAGTACTTC
NA,NA,TRBV7-9,TRBJ1-1,CASSLEQGSAQAFF,TGTGCCAGCAGCTTAGAGCAGGGCAGTGCCCAAGCTTTCTTT
few,TRBD2,TRBV5-1,TRBJ2-7,CASSLVRLAGAYEQYF,TGCGCCAGCAGCTTAGTCAGACTAGCGGGGGCCTACGAGCAGTACTTC
NA,TRBD2,TRBV6-6,TRBJ2-1,CASRTSGGAVNEQFF,TGTGCCAGCAGGACTAGCGGGGGGGCGGTCAATGAGCAGTTCTTC
NA,NA,TRBV5-1,TRBJ2-1,CASSLRDNYNEQFF,TGCGCCAGCAGCTTGCGGGACAACTACAATGAGCAGTTCTTC
NA,NA,TRBV5-6,TRBJ2-1,CASSFLGEGYNEQFF,TGTGCCAGCAGCTTTTTGGGCGAGGGTTACAATGAGCAGTTCTTC
NA,NA,TRBV14,TRBJ1-1,CASSQATEAFF,TGTGCCAGCAGCCAGGCCACTGAAGCTTTCTTT
NA,NA,TRBV4-2,TRBJ2-3,CASSQVSGDTDTQYF,TGTGCCAGCAGCCAAGTTAGCGGCGACACAGATACGCAGTATTTT
NA,NA,TRBV6-5,TRBJ2-1,CASNKGERNYNEQFF,TGTGCCAGCAACAAAGGCGAGCGGAACTACAATGAGCAGTTCTTC